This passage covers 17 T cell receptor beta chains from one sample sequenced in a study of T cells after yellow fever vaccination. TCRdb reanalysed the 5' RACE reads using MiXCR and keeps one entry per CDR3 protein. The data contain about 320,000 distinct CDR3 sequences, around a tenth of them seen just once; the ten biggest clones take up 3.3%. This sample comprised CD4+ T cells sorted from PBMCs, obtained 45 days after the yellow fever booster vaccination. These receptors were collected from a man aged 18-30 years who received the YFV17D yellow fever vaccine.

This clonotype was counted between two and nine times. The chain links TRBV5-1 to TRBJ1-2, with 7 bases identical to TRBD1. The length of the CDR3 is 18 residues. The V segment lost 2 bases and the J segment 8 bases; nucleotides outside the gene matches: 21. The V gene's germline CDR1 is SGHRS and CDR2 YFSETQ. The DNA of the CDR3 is TGCGCCAGCAGCTTAGATCCGAGCTCCTCGGGACAGCTATCCGGCTACACCTTC. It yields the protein CASSLDPSSSGQLSGYTF.

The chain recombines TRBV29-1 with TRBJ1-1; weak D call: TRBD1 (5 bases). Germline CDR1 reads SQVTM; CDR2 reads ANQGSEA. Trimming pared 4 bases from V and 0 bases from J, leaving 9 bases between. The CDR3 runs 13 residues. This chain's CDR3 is CSVVGHLNTEAFF. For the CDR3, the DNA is TGCAGCGTTGTAGGACACTTGAACACTGAAGCTTTCTTT.

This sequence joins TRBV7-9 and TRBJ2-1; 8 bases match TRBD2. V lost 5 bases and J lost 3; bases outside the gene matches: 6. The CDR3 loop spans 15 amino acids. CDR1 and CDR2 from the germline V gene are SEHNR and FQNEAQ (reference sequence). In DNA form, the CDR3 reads TGTGCCAGCAGCCCTCGGGGGGGGATCTACAATGAGCAGTTCTTC. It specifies CASSPRGGIYNEQFF. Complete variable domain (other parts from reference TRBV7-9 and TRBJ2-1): DTGVSQNPRHKITKRGQNVTFRCDPISEHNRLYWYRQTLGQGPEFLTYFQNEAQLEKSRLLSDRFSAERPKGSFSTLEIQRTEQGDSAMYLCASSPRGGIYNEQFFGPGTRLTVL.

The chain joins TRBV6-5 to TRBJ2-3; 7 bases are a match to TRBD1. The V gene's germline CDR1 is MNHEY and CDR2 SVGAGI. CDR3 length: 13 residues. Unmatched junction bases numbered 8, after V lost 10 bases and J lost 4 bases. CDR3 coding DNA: TGTGCCACAAGACAGGGTTGGGCAGATACGCAGTATTTT. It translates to CATRQGWADTQYF.

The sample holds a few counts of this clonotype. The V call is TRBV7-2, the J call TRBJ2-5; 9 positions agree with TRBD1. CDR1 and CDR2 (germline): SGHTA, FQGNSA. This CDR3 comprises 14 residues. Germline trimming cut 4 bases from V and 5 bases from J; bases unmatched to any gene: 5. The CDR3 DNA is TGTGCCAGCAGCTCTCGGACAGGGGATGAGACCCAGTACTTC. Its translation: CASSSRTGDETQYF.

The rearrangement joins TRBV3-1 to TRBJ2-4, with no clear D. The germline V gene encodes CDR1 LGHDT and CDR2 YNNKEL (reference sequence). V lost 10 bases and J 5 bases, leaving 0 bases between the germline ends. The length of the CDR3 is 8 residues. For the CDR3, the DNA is TGTGCCAAAAACATTCAGTACTTC. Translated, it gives CAKNIQYF.

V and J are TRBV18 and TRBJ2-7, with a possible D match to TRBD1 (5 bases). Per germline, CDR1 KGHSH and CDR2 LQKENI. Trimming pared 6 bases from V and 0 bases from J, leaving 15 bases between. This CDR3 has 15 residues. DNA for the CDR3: TGTGCCAGCTCCCGGGTCAGGGCCAGCTCCTACGAGCAGTACTTC. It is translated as CASSRVRASSYEQYF.

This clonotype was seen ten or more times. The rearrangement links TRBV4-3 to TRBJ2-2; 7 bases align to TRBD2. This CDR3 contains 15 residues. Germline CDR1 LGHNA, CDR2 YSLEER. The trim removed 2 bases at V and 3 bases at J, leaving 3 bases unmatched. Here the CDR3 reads CASSQRSGDTGELFF. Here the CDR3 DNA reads TGCGCCAGCAGCCAAAGAAGCGGGGACACCGGGGAGCTGTTTTTT.

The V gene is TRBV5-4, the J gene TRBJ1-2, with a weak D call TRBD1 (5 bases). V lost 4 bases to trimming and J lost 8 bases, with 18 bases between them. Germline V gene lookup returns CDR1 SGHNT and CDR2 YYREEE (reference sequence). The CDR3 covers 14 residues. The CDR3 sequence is CASSPRGEIWGYTF. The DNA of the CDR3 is TGTGCCAGCAGCCCGAGGGGCGAAATTTGGGGCTACACCTTC.

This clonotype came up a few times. Here the CDR3 reads CASSWAEIYSGYTF. CDR3 in DNA: TGTGCCAGCAGCTGGGCTGAGATTTATTCTGGCTACACCTTC. V and J are TRBV7-9 and TRBJ1-2; D is unresolved. Germline V gene data show CDR1 as SEHNR and CDR2 as FQNEAQ (reference sequence). The CDR3 extends over 14 amino acids. Trimming shortened V by 4 bases and J by 7 bases, and 16 bases separated the two germline ends.

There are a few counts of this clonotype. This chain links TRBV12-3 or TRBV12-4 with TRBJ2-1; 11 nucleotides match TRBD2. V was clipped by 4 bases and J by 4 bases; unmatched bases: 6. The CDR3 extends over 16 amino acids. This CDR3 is CASSYLAGGSYNEQFF. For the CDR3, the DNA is TGTGCCAGCAGTTACCTAGCGGGGGGATCATACAATGAGCAGTTCTTC.

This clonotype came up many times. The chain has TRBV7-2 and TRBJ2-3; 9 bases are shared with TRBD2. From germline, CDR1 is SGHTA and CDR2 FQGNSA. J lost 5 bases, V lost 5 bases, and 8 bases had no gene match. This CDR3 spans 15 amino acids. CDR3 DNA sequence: TGTGCCAGCAGCCCTGGGCGGGGGGGGCAAGATACGCAGTATTTT. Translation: CASSPGRGGQDTQYF.

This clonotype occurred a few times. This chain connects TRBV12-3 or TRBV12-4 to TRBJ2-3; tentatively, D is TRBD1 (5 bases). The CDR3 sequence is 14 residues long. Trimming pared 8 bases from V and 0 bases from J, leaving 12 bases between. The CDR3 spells CASRFDSSTDTQYF. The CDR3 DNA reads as TGTGCCAGCCGCTTCGACAGTAGCACAGATACGCAGTATTTT.

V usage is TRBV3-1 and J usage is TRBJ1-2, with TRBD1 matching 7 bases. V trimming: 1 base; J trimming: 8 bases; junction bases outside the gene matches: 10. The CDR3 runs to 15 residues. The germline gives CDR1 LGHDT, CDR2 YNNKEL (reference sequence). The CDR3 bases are TGTGCCAGCAGCCAAGGAGGTCAAGGGGGCGGCGGCTACACCTTC. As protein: CASSQGGQGGGGYTF.

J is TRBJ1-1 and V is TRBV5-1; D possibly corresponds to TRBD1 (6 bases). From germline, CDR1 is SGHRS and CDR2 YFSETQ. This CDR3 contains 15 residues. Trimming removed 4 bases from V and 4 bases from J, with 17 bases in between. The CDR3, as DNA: TGCGCCAGCAGCCCCGGGGGGGGCACGGGCACTGAAGCTTTCTTT. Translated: CASSPGGGTGTEAFF.

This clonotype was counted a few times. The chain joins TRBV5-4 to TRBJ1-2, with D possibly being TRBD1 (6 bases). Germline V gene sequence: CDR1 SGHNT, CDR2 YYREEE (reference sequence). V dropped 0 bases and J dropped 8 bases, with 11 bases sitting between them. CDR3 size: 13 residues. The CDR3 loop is CASSLERDTGYTF. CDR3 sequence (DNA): TGTGCCAGCAGCTTGGAAAGGGACACGGGCTACACCTTC.

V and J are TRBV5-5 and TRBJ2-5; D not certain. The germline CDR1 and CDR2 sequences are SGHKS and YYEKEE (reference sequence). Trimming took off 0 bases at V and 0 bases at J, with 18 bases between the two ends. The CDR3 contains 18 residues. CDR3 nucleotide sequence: TGTGCCAGCAGCTTGGCCGTCACGTCCGCGGCTTACCAAGAGACCCAGTACTTC. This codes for CASSLAVTSAAYQETQYF.